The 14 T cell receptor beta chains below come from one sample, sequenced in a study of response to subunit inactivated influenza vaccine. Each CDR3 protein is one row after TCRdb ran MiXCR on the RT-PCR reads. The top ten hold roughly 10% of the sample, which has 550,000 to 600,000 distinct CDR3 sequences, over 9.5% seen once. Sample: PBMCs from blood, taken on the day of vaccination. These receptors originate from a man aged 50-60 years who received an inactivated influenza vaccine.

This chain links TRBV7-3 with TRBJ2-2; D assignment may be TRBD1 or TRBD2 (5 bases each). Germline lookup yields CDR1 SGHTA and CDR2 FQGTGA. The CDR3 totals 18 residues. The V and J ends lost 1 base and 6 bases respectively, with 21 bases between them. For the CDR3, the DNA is TGTGCCAGCAGCTTAAGAGGGGCGGTACAGACTCTCCCCGGGGAGCTGTTTTTT. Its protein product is CASSLRGAVQTLPGELFF.

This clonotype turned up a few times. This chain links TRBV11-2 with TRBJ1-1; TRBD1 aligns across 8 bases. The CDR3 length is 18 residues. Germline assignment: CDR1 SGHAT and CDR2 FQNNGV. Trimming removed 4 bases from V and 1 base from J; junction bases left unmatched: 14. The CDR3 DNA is TGTGCCAGCAGCTCATATAGTGCACAGGGGGGAAAGAACACTGAAGCTTTCTTT. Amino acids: CASSSYSAQGGKNTEAFF.

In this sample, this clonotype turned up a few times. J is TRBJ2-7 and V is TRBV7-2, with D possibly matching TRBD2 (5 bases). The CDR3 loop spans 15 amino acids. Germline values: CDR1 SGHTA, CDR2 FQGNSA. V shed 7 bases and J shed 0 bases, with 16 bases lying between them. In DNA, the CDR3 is TGTGCCAGCAAGCTTGGGTCTAGCCCCTCCTACGAGCAGTACTTC. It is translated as CASKLGSSPSYEQYF. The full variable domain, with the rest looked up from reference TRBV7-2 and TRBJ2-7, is GAGVSQSPSNKVTEKGKDVELRCDPISGHTALYWYRQSLGQGLEFLIYFQGNSAPDKSGLPSDRFSAERTGGSVSTLTIQRTQQEDSAVYLCASKLGSSPSYEQYFGPGTRLTVT.

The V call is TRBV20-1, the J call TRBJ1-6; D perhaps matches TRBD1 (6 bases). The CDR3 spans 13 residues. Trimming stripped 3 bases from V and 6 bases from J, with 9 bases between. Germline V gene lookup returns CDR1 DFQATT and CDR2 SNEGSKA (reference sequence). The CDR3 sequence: CSASPGANSPLHF. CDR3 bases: TGCAGTGCTAGTCCAGGGGCTAATTCACCCCTCCACTTT.

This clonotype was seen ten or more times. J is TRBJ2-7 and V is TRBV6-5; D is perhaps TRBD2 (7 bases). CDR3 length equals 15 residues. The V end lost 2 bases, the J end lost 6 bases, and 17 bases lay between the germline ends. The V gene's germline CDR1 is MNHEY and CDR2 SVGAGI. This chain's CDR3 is CASSYGGGAWGEQYF. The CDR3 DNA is TGTGCCAGCAGTTACGGGGGGGGCGCCTGGGGCGAGCAGTACTTC.

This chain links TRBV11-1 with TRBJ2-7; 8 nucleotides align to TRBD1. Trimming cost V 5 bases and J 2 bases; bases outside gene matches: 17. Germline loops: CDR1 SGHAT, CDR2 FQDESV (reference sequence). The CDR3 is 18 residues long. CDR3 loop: CASSLPAAGGSTPYEQYF. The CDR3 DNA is TGTGCCAGCAGCCTCCCCGCGGCAGGGGGCTCAACTCCCTACGAGCAGTACTTC.

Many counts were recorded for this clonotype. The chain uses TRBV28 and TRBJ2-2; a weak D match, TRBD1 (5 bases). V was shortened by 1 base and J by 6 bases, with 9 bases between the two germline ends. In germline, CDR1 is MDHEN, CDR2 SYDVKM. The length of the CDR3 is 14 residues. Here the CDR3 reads CASSLLDTSGELFF. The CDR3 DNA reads TGTGCCAGCAGTTTATTGGACACCTCCGGGGAGCTGTTTTTT.

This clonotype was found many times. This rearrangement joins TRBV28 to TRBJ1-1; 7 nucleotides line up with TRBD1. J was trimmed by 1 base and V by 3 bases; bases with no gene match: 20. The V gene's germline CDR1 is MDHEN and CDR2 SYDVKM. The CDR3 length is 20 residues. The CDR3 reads CASSFFLRQGAVVRNTEAFF. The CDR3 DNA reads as TGTGCCAGCAGTTTTTTCCTTAGACAGGGAGCTGTTGTACGGAACACTGAAGCTTTCTTT.

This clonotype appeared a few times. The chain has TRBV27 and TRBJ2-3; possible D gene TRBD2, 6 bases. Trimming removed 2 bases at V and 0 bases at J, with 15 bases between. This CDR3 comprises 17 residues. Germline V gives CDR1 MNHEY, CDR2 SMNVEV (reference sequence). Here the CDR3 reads CASSLTSSLRSTDTQYF. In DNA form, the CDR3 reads TGTGCCAGCAGTTTAACTAGCTCGCTTAGAAGCACAGATACGCAGTATTTT.

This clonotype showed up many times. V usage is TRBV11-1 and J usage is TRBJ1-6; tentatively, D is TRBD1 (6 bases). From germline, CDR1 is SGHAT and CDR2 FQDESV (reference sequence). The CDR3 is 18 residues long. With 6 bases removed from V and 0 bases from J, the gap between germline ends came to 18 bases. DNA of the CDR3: TGTGCCAGCAGTTACCTCAGGGGCCAGAGCTCCTATAATTCACCCCTCCACTTT. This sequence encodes CASSYLRGQSSYNSPLHF.

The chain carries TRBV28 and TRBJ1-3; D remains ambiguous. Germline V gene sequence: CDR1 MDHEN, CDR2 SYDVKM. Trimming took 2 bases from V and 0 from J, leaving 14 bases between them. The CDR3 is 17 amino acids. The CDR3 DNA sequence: TGTGCCAGCAGTTTAAGGTTCCCCGGCAGCTCTGGAAACACCATATATTTT. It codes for CASSLRFPGSSGNTIYF.

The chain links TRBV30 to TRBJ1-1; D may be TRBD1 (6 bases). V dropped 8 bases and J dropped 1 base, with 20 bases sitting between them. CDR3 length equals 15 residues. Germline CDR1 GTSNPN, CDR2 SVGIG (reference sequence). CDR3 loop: CALELRGGRNTEAFF. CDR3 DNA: TGTGCCCTGGAACTGAGGGGGGGTCGGAACACTGAAGCTTTCTTT.

The CDR3 region is CASSPSRGGLAGLGYNEQFF. The CDR3 DNA reads TGTGCCAGCAGCCCCTCCCGCGGGGGACTAGCGGGACTGGGCTACAATGAGCAGTTCTTC. The chain joins TRBV11-1 to TRBJ2-1, with TRBD2 matching over 13 bases. CDR1 SGHAT and CDR2 FQDESV come from the germline V gene (reference sequence). The CDR3 is 20 residues long. Trimming removed 5 bases from V and 3 bases from J; junction bases left unmatched: 16.

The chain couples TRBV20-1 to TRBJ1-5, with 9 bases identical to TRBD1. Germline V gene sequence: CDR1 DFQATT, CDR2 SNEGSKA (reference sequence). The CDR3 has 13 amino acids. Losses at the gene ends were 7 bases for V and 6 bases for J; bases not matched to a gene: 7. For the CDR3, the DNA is TGCAGTGGGACACAGGGGGCGTCTCAGCCCCAGCATTTT. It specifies CSGTQGASQPQHF.